The 17 T cell receptor beta chains below all came from one sample that was sequenced in a study of T cell repertoires in cytomegalovirus infection. TCRdb used MiXCR to reprocess the reads, holding one entry per CDR3 protein. The table shows hundreds of thousands of distinct CDR3 sequences, with 35% to 45% occurring only once. The specimen sequenced was PBMCs. The receptors come from a human donor in good health (CMV status not recorded). Some clones in this sample may be carry-over from other donors' samples.

The count of this clonotype is one. A junction end diverges from the germline sequence, so it may reflect a read error. The chain is built from TRBV4-1 and TRBJ2-7, with D tentatively TRBD2 (8 bases). This CDR3 contains 15 residues. The germline gives CDR1 MGHRA, CDR2 YSYEKL. This CDR3 is CASSQQGRGAGEQYF. CDR3 DNA: TGTGCCAGCAGCCAACAGGGGCGGGGGGCGGGCGAGCAGTACTTC.

The sample holds many counts of this clonotype. This chain uses TRBV6-5 with TRBJ2-7, with 8 positions matching TRBD1. Germline V lookup: CDR1 MNHEY, CDR2 SVGAGI. Trimming removed 5 bases from V and 3 bases from J; junction bases left unmatched: 6. This CDR3 has 14 residues. The CDR3 loop is CASSATGVGYEQYF. The CDR3 nucleotides are TGTGCCAGCAGTGCGACAGGGGTCGGCTACGAGCAGTACTTC.

There are a few counts of this clonotype. The chain joins TRBV20-1 to TRBJ2-1; D may be TRBD2 (6 bases). In germline, CDR1 is DFQATT, CDR2 SNEGSKA (reference sequence). The V end was cut by 6 bases, the J end by 11 bases, with 23 bases between. The CDR3 is made up of 14 amino acids. The DNA for the CDR3 is TGCAGTGCCAGCGATTTGGGGGGTCAAATGAAGCAGTTCTTC. This codes for CSASDLGGQMKQFF.

About this clonotype itself: One end of the junction varies from germline; a read error may be responsible. The chain carries TRBV7-9 and TRBJ1-6, with D possibly matching TRBD1 (6 bases). The CDR3 consists of 18 residues. CDR1 SEHNR and CDR2 FQNEAQ come from the germline V gene (reference sequence). Here the CDR3 reads CASSLAVPDRSRISPLLF. CDR3 DNA: TGTGCCAGCAGCTTAGCAGTTCCGGACAGATCCAGGATTTCACCCCTCCTCTTT.

This clonotype was detected only a few times. J is TRBJ2-3 and V is TRBV28, with D perhaps being TRBD1 or TRBD2 (6 bases each). V was cut by 6 bases and J by 2 bases, with 30 bases left in between. The germline CDR1 and CDR2 sequences are MDHEN and SYDVKM. This CDR3 is 20 amino acids long. This CDR3 reads CASSTLGQPDYRETTDTQYF. CDR3 in DNA: TGTGCCAGCAGCACTCTTGGACAGCCGGACTACCGGGAGACCACAGATACGCAGTATTTT.

This clonotype was detected only a few times. The CDR3 nucleotides read TGTGCCAGCACCCAGATAGCGGGAGCGAACAATGAGCAGTTCTTC. It translates to CASTQIAGANNEQFF. J is TRBJ2-1 and V is TRBV28; 9 nucleotides match TRBD2. The CDR3 contains 15 residues. In germline, CDR1 is MDHEN, CDR2 SYDVKM. Trimming cost V 7 bases and J 5 bases; bases outside gene matches: 9.

As to this clonotype: One base away lies a much larger clone, so this may be a sequencing read error. The V and J genes are TRBV4-1 and TRBJ2-7; D is unresolved. CDR3 length: 12 residues. Germline values: CDR1 MGHRA, CDR2 YSYEKL. The CDR3 region is CTSSQRGYEQYF. CDR3 in DNA: TGCACCAGCAGCCAACGCGGTTACGAGCAGTACTTC.

The V gene is TRBV12-3 or TRBV12-4, the J gene TRBJ2-5; the match to TRBD2 covers 9 bases. CDR3 length equals 16 residues. V lost 0 bases and J lost 2; bases outside the gene matches: 4. Here the CDR3 DNA reads TGTGCCAGCAGTTTAGCAGGAACTAGCGGGCAAGAGACCCAGTACTTC. Its protein is CASSLAGTSGQETQYF.

This clonotype came up a few times. The V gene is TRBV11-2, the J gene TRBJ1-1; D call uncertain. Germline V gives CDR1 SGHAT, CDR2 FQNNGV. V was clipped by 5 bases and J by 1 base, with 11 bases between them. The CDR3 loop spans 14 amino acids. DNA for the CDR3: TGTGCCAGCAGCGGCATTCGAGGGAACACTGAAGCTTTCTTT. This translates into CASSGIRGNTEAFF.

This clonotype was seen repeatedly, ten times or more. DNA for the CDR3: TGTGCCAGCAGTTTGAGGGCGGGGGCCTCCTACAATGAGCAGTTCTTC. This gives the protein CASSLRAGASYNEQFF. The chain combines TRBV7-3 with TRBJ2-1; perhaps TRBD2 as D (7 bases). V lost 6 bases to trimming and J lost 0 bases, with 15 bases between them. The CDR3 spans 16 residues. Germline CDR1 SGHTA, CDR2 FQGTGA.

This clonotype has only a few counts. The chain uses TRBV20-1 and TRBJ1-5; D is unclear. This CDR3 contains 12 residues. Deletions cut 2 bases from V and 5 bases from J, with 7 bases between. The V gene's germline CDR1 is DFQATT and CDR2 SNEGSKA (reference sequence). The CDR3 sequence: CSARTPYQPQHF. The CDR3 DNA reads TGCAGTGCTAGAACCCCTTATCAGCCCCAGCATTTT.

This clonotype was recorded only once. The chain recombines TRBV20-1 with TRBJ2-3; TRBD1 aligns across 7 bases. The CDR3 is 15 residues long. V gave up 4 bases and J gave up 2 bases; unmatched junction bases: 9. Looked up from germline, CDR1 is DFQATT and CDR2 is SNEGSKA (reference sequence). DNA of the CDR3: TGCAGTGCTACTCAATTTGGACAGGTCACAGATACGCAGTATTTT. It is translated as CSATQFGQVTDTQYF.

This clonotype was counted a few times. The rearrangement links TRBV12-3 or TRBV12-4 to TRBJ1-1; possibly TRBD1 for D (5 bases). This CDR3 contains 13 residues. V lost 9 bases and J lost 1, with 12 bases in between. The CDR3 here is CASRPGQNTEAFF. The CDR3 bases are TGTGCCAGTCGTCCAGGACAGAACACTGAAGCTTTCTTT.

The genes are TRBV2 and TRBJ2-7, with unresolved D. CDR1 is SNHLY and CDR2 is FYNNEI in the germline V gene. The CDR3 consists of 13 residues. V lost 1 base and J lost 7, with 11 bases in between. The CDR3 is CASSEGGAEEQYF. The CDR3, as DNA: TGTGCCAGCAGTGAAGGCGGTGCGGAGGAGCAGTACTTC.

This clonotype was observed a handful of times. The chain joins TRBV29-1 to TRBJ1-2, with 8 bases identical to TRBD1. The CDR3 extends over 14 amino acids. The trim removed 4 bases at V and 6 bases at J, leaving 10 bases unmatched. Germline assignment: CDR1 SQVTM and CDR2 ANQGSEA. The CDR3: CSVGDWTGRHGYTF. The DNA for the CDR3 is TGCAGCGTTGGCGATTGGACAGGGAGACATGGCTACACCTTC. Full variable domain (rest looked up from reference TRBV29-1 and TRBJ1-2): SAVISQKPSRDICQRGTSLTIQCQVDSQVTMMFWYRQQPGQSLTLIATANQGSEATYESGFVIDKFPISRPNLTFSTLTVSNMSPEDSSIYLCSVGDWTGRHGYTFGSGTRLTVV.

This clonotype appeared many times. The chain is built from TRBV7-3 and TRBJ2-7; TRBD2 is a possible D gene (5 bases). This CDR3 contains 17 residues. Trimming left V 5 bases short and J 3 bases short, with 23 bases between. Germline V lookup: CDR1 SGHTA, CDR2 FQGTGA. This chain's CDR3 is CASSASLVRGSHYEQYF. Written as DNA, the CDR3 is TGTGCCAGCAGCGCTTCCCTCGTTCGAGGGAGTCACTACGAGCAGTACTTC.

This sequence joins TRBV28 and TRBJ1-5; the D is unclear. V was shortened by 6 bases and J by 7 bases, with 13 bases between the two germline ends. In germline, CDR1 is MDHEN, CDR2 SYDVKM. This CDR3 has 13 residues. CDR3 bases: TGTGCCAGCAGGACCTCGTCAGCACAGCCCCAGCATTTT. Protein sequence: CASRTSSAQPQHF.